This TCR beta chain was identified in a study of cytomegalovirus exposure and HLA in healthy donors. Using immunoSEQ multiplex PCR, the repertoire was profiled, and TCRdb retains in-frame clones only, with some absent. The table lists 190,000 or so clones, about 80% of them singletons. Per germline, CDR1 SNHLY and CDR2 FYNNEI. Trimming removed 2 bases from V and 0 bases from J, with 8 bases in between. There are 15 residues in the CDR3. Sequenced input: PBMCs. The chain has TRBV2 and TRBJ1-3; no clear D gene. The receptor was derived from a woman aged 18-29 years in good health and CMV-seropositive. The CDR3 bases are TGTGCCAGCAGTGAACCCGGTTTCTCTGGAAACACCATATATTTT. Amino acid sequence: CASSEPGFSGNTIYF.